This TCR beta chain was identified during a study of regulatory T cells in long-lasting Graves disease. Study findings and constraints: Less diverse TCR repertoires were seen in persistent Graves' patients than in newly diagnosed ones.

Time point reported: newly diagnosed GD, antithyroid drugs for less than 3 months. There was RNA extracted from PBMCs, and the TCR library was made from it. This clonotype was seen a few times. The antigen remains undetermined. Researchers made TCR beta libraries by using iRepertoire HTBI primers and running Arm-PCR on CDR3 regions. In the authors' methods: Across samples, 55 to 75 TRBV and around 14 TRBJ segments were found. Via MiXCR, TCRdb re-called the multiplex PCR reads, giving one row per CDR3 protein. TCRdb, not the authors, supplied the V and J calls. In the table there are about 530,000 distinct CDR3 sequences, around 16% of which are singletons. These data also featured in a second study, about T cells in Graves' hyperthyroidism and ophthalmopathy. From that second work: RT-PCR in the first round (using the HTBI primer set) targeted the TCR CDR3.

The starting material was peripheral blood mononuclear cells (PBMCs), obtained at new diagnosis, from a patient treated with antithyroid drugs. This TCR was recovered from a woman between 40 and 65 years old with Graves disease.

The CDR3 DNA sequence: TGTGCCATCACCCCCTCCGACAGGGTGAACACTGAAGCTTTCTTT. Protein product: CAITPSDRVNTEAFF. The rearrangement uses TRBV10-3 and TRBJ1-1, with TRBD1 matching over 7 bases. The CDR3 sequence is 15 residues long. Trimming at V came to 7 bases and at J to 0 bases, leaving 8 bases not matched to a gene. CDR1 is ENHRY and CDR2 is SYGVKD in the germline V gene.